This is a list of T cell receptor beta chains from one sample in a study of blood T cell repertoires in COVID-19. Data came from immunoSEQ multiplex PCR; TCRdb stores just in-frame clones and leaves some out. This sample has around 260,000 clones, with 88% found just once. The sequenced sample consisted of peripheral blood. The receptors were gathered from a man aged 55 to 70 who had recovered from COVID-19. CDR3s include the opening cysteine and the closing phenylalanine or tryptophan. D genes are given only for firm matches. The size of a clone is reported for some rows only, either as once, few or many, or as a class for expanded clones.

V	J	D	size	CDR3	DNA
TRBV9	TRBJ1-1	TRBD1	.	CASSVTGGTEAFF	TGTGCCAGCAGCGTGACAGGGGGCACTGAAGCTTTCTTT
TRBV5-4	TRBJ1-2	TRBD1	.	CASSHVRTGYDGYTF	TGTGCCAGCAGCCATGTCCGGACAGGATATGATGGCTACACCTTC
TRBV27	TRBJ2-7	TRBD1	few	CASSLSGTGGRAGQYF	TGTGCCAGCAGTTTATCCGGTACAGGGGGTAGGGCGGGGCAGTACTTC
TRBV5-4	TRBJ1-2	TRBD1	.	CASSSSGGGYGYTF	TGTGCCAGCAGCTCGTCAGGGGGAGGCTATGGCTACACCTTC
TRBV5-1	TRBJ2-7	TRBD1	.	CASSLARGFSLEEQYF	TGCGCCAGCAGCTTGGCCAGGGGGTTTTCCCTTGAGGAGCAGTACTTC
TRBV27	TRBJ1-1	TRBD1	.	CASRRTGGTEAFF	TGTGCCAGCAGAAGGACAGGGGGGACTGAAGCTTTCTTT
TRBV5-1	TRBJ2-7	.	.	CASSFGENEQYF	TGCGCCAGCAGCTTCGGAGAAAACGAGCAGTACTTC
TRBV19	TRBJ2-7	.	.	CASSTSGTSLYEQYF	TGTGCCAGTAGTACCTCAGGGACTTCTCTCTACGAGCAGTACTTC
TRBV19	TRBJ2-7	.	.	CASSKARSAFVEGEQYF	TGTGCCAGTAGTAAGGCAAGATCGGCCTTCGTCGAGGGCGAGCAGTACTTC
TRBV19	TRBJ2-3	.	.	CASSTEPTTDISDTQYF	TGTGCCAGTAGTACCGAACCGACAACGGATATTTCAGATACGCAGTATTTT
TRBV9	TRBJ2-1	.	.	CASSDPGALTRSNEQFF	TGTGCCAGCAGCGACCCAGGGGCCCTAACCCGATCCAATGAGCAGTTCTTC
TRBV6-5	TRBJ2-3	.	.	CASSTTGFRTDTQYF	TGTGCCAGCAGTACCACAGGTTTTCGCACAGATACGCAGTATTTT
TRBV18	TRBJ1-1	TRBD1	.	CASSPQGAETEAFF	TGTGCCAGCTCACCACAGGGGGCGGAAACTGAAGCTTTCTTT
TRBV11-2	TRBJ2-7	TRBD1	.	CASRHRGTGEQYF	TGTGCCAGCAGACACCGGGGGACAGGCGAGCAGTACTTC
TRBV7-8	TRBJ2-5	TRBD2	few	CASSLLTSGGHKIETQYF	TGTGCCAGCAGCTTATTGACTAGCGGGGGCCACAAGATAGAGACCCAGTACTTC
TRBV14	TRBJ2-7	.	.	CASSQVGSSYEQYF	TGTGCCAGCAGCCAAGTGGGCAGCTCCTACGAGCAGTACTTC
TRBV28	TRBJ1-2	.	.	CASYTPPGHFNYGYTF	TGTGCCAGTTATACCCCCCCGGGACACTTCAACTATGGCTACACCTTC
TRBV27	TRBJ1-2	TRBD1	few	CASLSPGTGEGGYTF	TGTGCCAGCTTGAGCCCCGGGACAGGGGAAGGTGGCTACACCTTC
TRBV3-1/TRBV3-2	TRBJ2-3	TRBD2	.	CASSHGVGLEIWADTQYF	TGTGCCAGCAGCCATGGGGTGGGACTAGAAATATGGGCAGATACGCAGTATTTT
TRBV7-2	TRBJ1-1	.	once	CASSPTVNTEAFF	TGTGCCAGCAGCCCGACAGTGAACACTGAAGCTTTCTTT
TRBV18	TRBJ1-1	.	.	CASSPPRAEAFF	TGTGCCAGCTCACCACCGCGGGCTGAAGCTTTCTTT
TRBV5-1	TRBJ2-5	TRBD1	.	CASSPIQGAYQETQYF	TGCGCCAGCAGCCCAATACAGGGGGCGTACCAAGAGACCCAGTACTTC
TRBV7-6	TRBJ1-1	TRBD1	.	CASSFNPGQGTTEAFF	TGTGCCAGCAGCTTTAATCCGGGACAGGGGACCACTGAAGCTTTCTTT
TRBV6-1	TRBJ1-2	TRBD1	.	CASSDRAGGKGYTF	TGTGCCAGCAGTGACCGAGCAGGGGGCAAAGGCTACACCTTC
TRBV5-1	TRBJ1-1	.	.	CASSLMSSGKSEAFF	TGCGCCAGCAGCTTGATGTCTTCAGGGAAATCTGAAGCTTTCTTT
TRBV7-2	TRBJ2-1	.	.	CASSLNRNEQFF	TGTGCCAGCAGCTTGAACCGGAATGAGCAGTTCTTC
TRBV7-2	TRBJ1-4	.	.	CASSLGQTNEKLFF	TGTGCCAGCAGCTTAGGACAGACTAATGAAAAACTGTTTTTT
TRBV24-1	TRBJ2-5	TRBD1	.	CATSQGQGGETQYF	TGTGCCACCAGCCAGGGACAGGGGGGAGAGACCCAGTACTTC
TRBV10-3	TRBJ1-2	TRBD1	.	CAAGSQPGTGGYGYTF	TGTGCCGCTGGGTCTCAACCTGGGACAGGTGGCTATGGCTACACCTTC
TRBV29-1	TRBJ1-2	.	.	CSVEDRPGGYTF	TGCAGCGTTGAAGATCGCCCGGGTGGCTACACCTTC